The 15 T cell receptor beta chains below were found in one sample sequenced in a study of Ad26.COV2.S vaccination and SARS-CoV-2 variants. The sample's treatment: 19 received Ad26.COV2.S at low or high dose, single or two shots; 5 received placebo; per-sample allocation not given. Collection of samples fell on day 63 after the first vaccine or placebo injection. Sequencing was performed with immunoSEQ multiplex PCR; in TCRdb, only in-frame clones are kept and a portion is missing. The profile covers about 350,000 clones, with about 89% appearing a single time and approximately 4.5% taken by the ten largest. Sequencing was performed on peripheral blood, taken in a trial of Ad26.COV2.S vaccine versus placebo. These receptors originate from a person between 18 and 65 years old who received the Ad26.COV2.S COVID-19 vaccine or a placebo.

This clone was seen once. The gene calls are TRBV5-4 and TRBJ2-2; D might be TRBD1 (6 bases). Trimming shortened V by 2 bases and J by 4 bases, and 12 bases separated the two germline ends. CDR1 is SGHNT and CDR2 is YYREEE in the germline V gene (reference sequence). There are 15 residues in the CDR3. The CDR3 protein is CASSFPGDPTGELFF. The CDR3, as DNA: TGTGCCAGCAGCTTTCCAGGGGATCCCACCGGGGAGCTGTTTTTT.

J is TRBJ2-7 and V is TRBV18; 7 bases agree with TRBD1. The CDR3 sequence is 16 residues long. CDR1 and CDR2 from the germline V gene are KGHSH and LQKENI. The trim removed 3 bases at V and 2 bases at J, leaving 10 bases unmatched. CDR3 DNA sequence: TGTGCCAGCTCACCTACACGGGACAGCCTAACCTACGAGCAGTACTTC. The encoded protein is CASSPTRDSLTYEQYF.

The CDR3 DNA sequence: TGTGCCAGCAGCCGGACTAGCGGGGGGCGGAACATTCAGTACTTC. This encodes CASSRTSGGRNIQYF. The chain is built from TRBV6-5 and TRBJ2-4; 14 nucleotides match TRBD2. V lost 6 bases and J lost 7; bases outside the gene matches: 5. Germline CDR1 MNHEY, CDR2 SVGAGI. This CDR3 contains 15 residues.

This chain uses TRBV14 with TRBJ2-7; D not resolved. The CDR3 has 13 residues. Germline CDR1 is SGHDN and CDR2 is FVKESK. V was cut by 5 bases and J by 6 bases, with 14 bases left in between. CDR3 in amino acids: CASSVRTLGEQYF. In DNA form, the CDR3 reads TGTGCCAGCAGCGTTCGGACGTTGGGCGAGCAGTACTTC. Complete variable domain (other parts from reference TRBV14 and TRBJ2-7): EAGVTQFPSHSVIEKGQTVTLRCDPISGHDNLYWYRRVMGKEIKFLLHFVKESKQDESGMPNNRFLAERTGGTYSTLKVQPAELEDSGVYFCASSVRTLGEQYFGPGTRLTVT.

This chain connects TRBV19 to TRBJ2-1; 9 positions agree with TRBD1. This CDR3 contains 13 residues. Germline V gene lookup returns CDR1 LNHDA and CDR2 SQIVND (reference sequence). The ends lost 8 bases at V and 8 bases at J; junction bases unmatched: 7. CDR3 loop: CASGQGIRYEQFF. Here the CDR3 DNA reads TGTGCCAGTGGACAGGGGATCCGCTATGAGCAGTTCTTC.

The chain has TRBV3-1 (or the pseudogene TRBV3-2) and TRBJ2-5; D not resolved. The V and J ends lost 1 base and 5 bases respectively, with 14 bases between them. The CDR3 spans 15 residues. The V gene's germline CDR1 is LGHDT and CDR2 YNNKEL (reference sequence). The CDR3: CASSQGGRLGETQYF. The CDR3 DNA is TGTGCCAGCAGCCAAGGTGGACGGTTGGGGGAGACCCAGTACTTC.

V and J are TRBV6-2 or TRBV6-3 and TRBJ1-2; unclear D gene. The CDR3 covers 16 residues. Deletions cut 0 bases from V and 2 bases from J, with 13 bases between. The V gene's germline CDR1 is MNHEY and CDR2 SVGEGT. CDR3 sequence (DNA): TGTGCCAGCAGTTACTCAATAGGCGAAAGGAACTATGGCTACACCTTC. Encoded protein: CASSYSIGERNYGYTF.

This sequence joins TRBV12-5 and TRBJ1-2; D is ambiguous. The V gene lost 4 bases and the J gene lost 0 bases, with 9 bases spanning the gap. The CDR3 has 14 residues. Germline lookup yields CDR1 LGHNT and CDR2 FRNRAP. The CDR3 DNA sequence: TGTGCTAGTGGTTCGGACGGTACTAACTATGGCTACACCTTC. This gives the protein CASGSDGTNYGYTF.

This clone has a single count. This chain links TRBV11-2 with TRBJ2-3, with D unclear. Trimming removed 3 bases from V and 4 bases from J, with 11 bases in between. Germline V gene lookup returns CDR1 SGHAT and CDR2 FQNNGV. The length of the CDR3 is 14 residues. This CDR3 reads CASSLAGQADTQYF. In DNA form, the CDR3 reads TGTGCCAGCAGCTTGGCCGGTCAGGCAGATACGCAGTATTTT.

V and J are TRBV28 and TRBJ1-2; D is undetermined. V dropped 7 bases and J dropped 0 bases, with 6 bases sitting between them. The CDR3 spans 12 residues. Germline V gene sequence: CDR1 MDHEN, CDR2 SYDVKM. For the CDR3, the DNA is TGTGCCAGCAATAGGGCTAACTATGGCTACACCTTC. Translated: CASNRANYGYTF.

V and J are TRBV7-2 and TRBJ2-1; D is ambiguous. The CDR3 loop spans 17 amino acids. Germline CDR1 and CDR2: SGHTA and FQGNSA. Trimming took off 1 base at V and 3 bases at J, with 16 bases between the two ends. The CDR3 DNA follows: TGTGCCAGCAGCTTAGGTGGGCCGAACCTTATCTACAATGAGCAGTTCTTC. Its protein product is CASSLGGPNLIYNEQFF.

This chain connects TRBV5-1 to TRBJ1-5, with D possibly TRBD1 on 5 matching bases. The germline CDR1 and CDR2 sequences are SGHRS and YFSETQ. The CDR3 totals 16 residues. V dropped 0 bases and J dropped 0 bases, with 10 bases sitting between them. The CDR3 is CASSLGGADSNQPQHF. CDR3 nucleotides: TGCGCCAGCAGCTTGGGAGGGGCGGATAGCAATCAGCCCCAGCATTTT.

The V call is TRBV7-9, the J call TRBJ2-2, with D hard to call. Trimming shortened V by 3 bases and J by 0 bases, and 5 bases separated the two germline ends. CDR1 is SEHNR, CDR2 FQNEAQ, per germline (reference sequence). The CDR3 length is 14 residues. CDR3 bases: TGTGCCAGCAGCTTCCCAGCGAACACCGGGGAGCTGTTTTTT. Amino acids: CASSFPANTGELFF.

This clone was observed once. This chain connects TRBV29-1 to TRBJ2-2; D call uncertain. CDR3 size: 13 residues. Germline-derived CDR1 and CDR2 are SQVTM and ANQGSEA. V lost 5 bases and J 2 bases, leaving 9 bases between the germline ends. The CDR3 sequence is CSVSGPNTGELFF. The CDR3 DNA follows: TGCAGCGTTTCCGGGCCCAACACCGGGGAGCTGTTTTTT.

The CDR3 DNA is TGTGCCAGCAGTTTACGCAGGGGGTACGAGCAGTACTTC. Protein sequence: CASSLRRGYEQYF. The chain couples TRBV28 to TRBJ2-7; TRBD1 aligns across 7 bases. The CDR3 totals 13 residues. V gave up 2 bases and J gave up 4 bases; unmatched junction bases: 2. Germline V gene lookup returns CDR1 MDHEN and CDR2 SYDVKM.